The 7 T cell receptor beta chains reported below all come from one sample, sequenced in a study of blood T cell repertoires in COVID-19. The protocol was immunoSEQ multiplex PCR, while the TCRdb copy is restricted to in-frame clones and leaves out a portion. This sample has around 200,000 clones, with around 88% found just once. The sequenced sample was PBMCs or T cells enriched from blood (not recorded which). The receptor set was obtained from a woman under 40 who had been exposed to COVID-19.

J is TRBJ1-3 and V is TRBV3-1 (or the pseudogene TRBV3-2); TRBD1 might be the D (6 bases). The CDR3 consists of 17 residues. Germline CDR1 and CDR2: LGHDT and YNNKEL (reference sequence). V was pared by 3 bases and J by 0 bases, with 15 bases between. This chain's CDR3 is CASSQTAGQSSGNTIYF. CDR3 nucleotides: TGTGCCAGCAGCCAGACTGCCGGACAGAGCTCTGGAAACACCATATATTTT.

V usage is TRBV5-8 and J usage is TRBJ2-7; D is unresolved. The CDR3 runs to 15 residues. Germline V gene lookup returns CDR1 SGHTS and CDR2 YDEGEE. Trimming took 4 bases from V and 1 from J, leaving 15 bases between them. CDR3 nucleotide sequence: TGTGCCAGCAGCATTGGTTTTAGCCAATCCTACGAGCAGTACTTC. Translation gives CASSIGFSQSYEQYF. The whole variable domain, filled in from reference TRBV5-8 and TRBJ2-7, reads EAGVTQSPTHLIKTRGQQATLRCSPISGHTSVYWYQQALGLGLQFLLWYDEGEERNRGNFPPRFSGRQFPNYSSELNVNALELEDSALYLCASSIGFSQSYEQYFGPGTRLTVT.

The chain has TRBV6-5 and TRBJ2-7; 11 nucleotides line up with TRBD1. The trim removed 7 bases at V and 9 bases at J, leaving 11 bases unmatched. The CDR3 has 14 residues. Germline lookup yields CDR1 MNHEY and CDR2 SVGAGI. CDR3 region: CASTLDRGPNGQYF. Here the CDR3 DNA reads TGTGCCAGCACCCTGGACAGGGGGCCCAACGGGCAGTACTTC.

The genes are TRBV7-3 and TRBJ1-3; no firm D call. The V end lost 4 bases, the J end lost 2 bases, and 6 bases lay between the germline ends. Germline-derived CDR1 and CDR2 are SGHTA and FQGTGA. This CDR3 is 13 amino acids long. DNA for the CDR3: TGTGCCAGCAGCTCCCAGACTGGAAACACCATATATTTT. Protein: CASSSQTGNTIYF. The full variable domain, with the rest looked up from reference TRBV7-3 and TRBJ1-3, is GAGVSQTPSNKVTEKGKYVELRCDPISGHTALYWYRQSLGQGPEFLIYFQGTGAADDSGLPNDRFFAVRPEGSVSTLKIQRTERGDSAVYLCASSSQTGNTIYFGEGSWLTVV.

The chain employs TRBV7-2 and TRBJ1-2; tentative D call: TRBD1 (6 bases). Trimming took off 8 bases at V and 3 bases at J, with 10 bases between the two ends. Germline assignment: CDR1 SGHTA and CDR2 FQGNSA. This CDR3 region has 12 residues. CDR3 nucleotide sequence: TGTGCCAGCGGAGGACAGTACTATGGCTACACCTTC. Translation: CASGGQYYGYTF.

The chain recombines TRBV2 with TRBJ2-1; tentative D call: TRBD1 (6 bases). Germline values: CDR1 SNHLY, CDR2 FYNNEI. V dropped 7 bases and J dropped 2 bases, with 12 bases sitting between them. The CDR3 totals 14 residues. CDR3 protein: CASNEGVAYNEQFF. CDR3 coding DNA: TGTGCCAGCAACGAGGGGGTGGCCTACAATGAGCAGTTCTTC.

The V gene is TRBV4-2, the J gene TRBJ2-3; 9 positions agree with TRBD2. Per the germline V gene, CDR1 is LGHNA and CDR2 is YNFKEQ. The CDR3 runs 15 residues. V lost 6 bases, J lost 2 bases, and 6 bases stayed unmatched. This chain's CDR3 is CASRGGTSPTDTQYF. The CDR3 coding sequence is TGTGCCAGCAGGGGGGGGACTAGCCCCACAGATACGCAGTATTTT.